The clone carrying this TCR beta chain was observed at least ten times. Possible read error: a much larger clone is one base away. The CDR3 consists of 17 residues. The germline gives CDR1 SGHAT, CDR2 FQNNGV. Combining a sample-barcoded 5' primer with a J-beta primer mix, a second PCR ran for roughly 6 to 12 cycles. TCRdb redid the calling of the 5' RACE reads with MiXCR, one entry per CDR3 protein. The sample has fewer than 800,000 distinct CDR3 sequences, roughly 20% seen once. This entry belongs to a study of blood T cells in healthy people across ages. Sequencing was carried out using blood. The TCR sequence derives from a man in his 70s in good health. This chain uses TRBV11-2 with TRBJ2-1; a possible D gene is TRBD1 (5 bases). As DNA, the CDR3 is TGTGTCAGCAGCTTTGATGGAACAGGATATGTCTACAATGAGCAGTTCTTC. This encodes CVSSFDGTGYVYNEQFF.